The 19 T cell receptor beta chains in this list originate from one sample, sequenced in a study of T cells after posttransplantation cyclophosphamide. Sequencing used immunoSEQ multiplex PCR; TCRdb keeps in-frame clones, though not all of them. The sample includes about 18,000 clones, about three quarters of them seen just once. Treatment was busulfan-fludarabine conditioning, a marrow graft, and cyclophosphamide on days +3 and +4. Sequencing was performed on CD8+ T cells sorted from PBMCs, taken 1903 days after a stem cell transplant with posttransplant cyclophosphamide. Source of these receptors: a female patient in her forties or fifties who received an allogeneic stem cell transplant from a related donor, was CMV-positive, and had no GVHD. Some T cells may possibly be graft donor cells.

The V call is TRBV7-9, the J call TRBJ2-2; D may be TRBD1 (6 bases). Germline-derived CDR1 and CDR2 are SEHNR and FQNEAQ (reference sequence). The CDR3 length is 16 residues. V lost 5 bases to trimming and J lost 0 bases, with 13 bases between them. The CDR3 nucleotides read TGTGCCAGCAGCCCGTTTCGGACAGCGAACACCGGGGAGCTGTTTTTT. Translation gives CASSPFRTANTGELFF.

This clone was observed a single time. As DNA, the CDR3 is TGCAGCGTTTCGGGACTAGCGGTGAGGGGAGAGACCCAGTACTTC. This translates into CSVSGLAVRGETQYF. The rearrangement links TRBV29-1 to TRBJ2-5, with 11 positions matching TRBD2. Germline CDR1 is SQVTM and CDR2 is ANQGSEA. CDR3 length equals 15 residues. V was pared by 5 bases and J by 4 bases, with 9 bases of the junction left unmatched.

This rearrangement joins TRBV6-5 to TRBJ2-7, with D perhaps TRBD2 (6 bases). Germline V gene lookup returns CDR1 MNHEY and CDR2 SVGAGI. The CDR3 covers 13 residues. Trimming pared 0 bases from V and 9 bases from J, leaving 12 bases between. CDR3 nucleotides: TGTGCCAGCAGTTACTCGACGGGGGATAGGCAGTACTTC. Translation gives CASSYSTGDRQYF.

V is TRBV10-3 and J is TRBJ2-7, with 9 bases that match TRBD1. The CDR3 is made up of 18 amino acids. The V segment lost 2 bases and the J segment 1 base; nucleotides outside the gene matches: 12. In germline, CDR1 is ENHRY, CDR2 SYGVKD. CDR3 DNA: TGTGCCATCAGTGAGACAGGACAGGGGTCCTTATTATCCTACGAGCAGTACTTC. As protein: CAISETGQGSLLSYEQYF.

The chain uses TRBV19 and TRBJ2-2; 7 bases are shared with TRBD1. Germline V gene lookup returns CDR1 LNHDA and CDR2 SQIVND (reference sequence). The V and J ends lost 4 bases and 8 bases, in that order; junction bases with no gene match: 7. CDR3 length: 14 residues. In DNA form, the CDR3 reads TGTGCCAGTAGTAGAAGACAGGGTTGGGGGGAGCTGTTTTTT. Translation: CASSRRQGWGELFF.

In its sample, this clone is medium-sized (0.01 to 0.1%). For the CDR3, the DNA is TGTGCCAGCAGCTTGTCGCCCCCGGGAGAGCAGTACTTC. Protein product: CASSLSPPGEQYF. The chain couples TRBV7-6 to TRBJ2-7; a weak D match, TRBD2 (5 bases). Germline V lookup: CDR1 SGHVS, CDR2 FNYEAQ. The CDR3 runs 13 residues. The V end lost 3 bases, the J end lost 7 bases, and 13 bases lay between the germline ends.

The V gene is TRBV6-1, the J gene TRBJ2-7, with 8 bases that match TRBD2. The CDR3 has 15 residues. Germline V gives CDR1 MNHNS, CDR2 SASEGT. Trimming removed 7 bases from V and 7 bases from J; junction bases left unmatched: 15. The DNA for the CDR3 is TGTGCCAGCACCGACTTGAGCGGGGGTCAGGAAGAGCAGTACTTC. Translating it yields CASTDLSGGQEEQYF.

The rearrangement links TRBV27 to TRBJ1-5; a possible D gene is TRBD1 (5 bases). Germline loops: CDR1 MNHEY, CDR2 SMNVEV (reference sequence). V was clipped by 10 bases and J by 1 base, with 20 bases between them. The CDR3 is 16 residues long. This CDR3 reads CATRGGWDDSNQPQHF. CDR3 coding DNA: TGTGCCACCCGGGGGGGATGGGACGACAGCAATCAGCCCCAGCATTTT.

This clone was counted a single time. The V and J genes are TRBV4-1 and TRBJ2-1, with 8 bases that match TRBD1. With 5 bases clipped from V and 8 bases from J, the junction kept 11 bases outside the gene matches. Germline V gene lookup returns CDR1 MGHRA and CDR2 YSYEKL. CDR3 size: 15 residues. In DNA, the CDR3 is TGCGCCAGCAGCGCTCAGGGGGCCGGGGGCGATGAGCAGTTCTTC. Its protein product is CASSAQGAGGDEQFF.

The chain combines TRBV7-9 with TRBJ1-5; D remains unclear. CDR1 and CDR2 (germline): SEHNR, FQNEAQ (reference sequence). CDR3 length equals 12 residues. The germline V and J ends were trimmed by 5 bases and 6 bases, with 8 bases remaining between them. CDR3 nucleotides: TGTGCCAGCAGCCTAGGCGGTCAGCCCCAGCATTTT. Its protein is CASSLGGQPQHF.

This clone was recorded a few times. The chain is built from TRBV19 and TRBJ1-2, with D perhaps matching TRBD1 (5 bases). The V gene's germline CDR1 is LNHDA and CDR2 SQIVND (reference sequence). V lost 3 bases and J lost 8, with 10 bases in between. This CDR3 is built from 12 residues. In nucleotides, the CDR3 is TGTGCCAGTAGTATGGGAGGGGTCGGCTACACCTTC. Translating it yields CASSMGGVGYTF.

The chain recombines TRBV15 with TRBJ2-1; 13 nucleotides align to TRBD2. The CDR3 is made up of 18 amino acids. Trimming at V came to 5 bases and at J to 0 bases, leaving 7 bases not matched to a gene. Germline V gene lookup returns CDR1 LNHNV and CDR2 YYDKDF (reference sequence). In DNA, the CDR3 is TGTGCCACCAGCGGCCGGACTAGCGGGGGCCTCTCCTACAATGAGCAGTTCTTC. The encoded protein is CATSGRTSGGLSYNEQFF. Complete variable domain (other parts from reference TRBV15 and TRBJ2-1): DAMVIQNPRYQVTQFGKPVTLSCSQTLNHNVMYWYQQKSSQAPKLLFHYYDKDFNNEADTPDNFQSRRPNTSFCFLDIRSPGLGDTAMYLCATSGRTSGGLSYNEQFFGPGTRLTVL.

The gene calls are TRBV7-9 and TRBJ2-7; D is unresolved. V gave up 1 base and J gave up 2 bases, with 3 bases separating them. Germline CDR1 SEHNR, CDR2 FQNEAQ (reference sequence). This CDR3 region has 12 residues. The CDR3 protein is CASSLDTYEQYF. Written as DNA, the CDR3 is TGTGCCAGCAGCTTAGACACCTACGAGCAGTACTTC.

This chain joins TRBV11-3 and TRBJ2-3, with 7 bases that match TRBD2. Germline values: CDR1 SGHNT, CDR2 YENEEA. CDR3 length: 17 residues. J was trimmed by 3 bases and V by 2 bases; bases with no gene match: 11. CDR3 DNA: TGTGCCAGCAGCTTATATACCGGGGCCGGGGGGACAGATACGCAGTATTTT. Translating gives CASSLYTGAGGTDTQYF.

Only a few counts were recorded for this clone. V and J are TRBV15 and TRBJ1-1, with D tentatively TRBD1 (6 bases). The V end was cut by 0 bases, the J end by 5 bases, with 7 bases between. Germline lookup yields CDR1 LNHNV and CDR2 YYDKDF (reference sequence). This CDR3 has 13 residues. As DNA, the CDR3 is TGTGCCACCAGCAGAGAAGGGGGAACTGAAGCTTTCTTT. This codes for CATSREGGTEAFF.

The CDR3 protein is CASSARPDRVKVTGELFF. The CDR3 DNA follows: TGTGCCAGCAGCGCCCGCCCCGACAGGGTAAAGGTAACCGGGGAGCTGTTTTTT. This sequence joins TRBV9 and TRBJ2-2; 7 bases are shared with TRBD1. V lost 3 bases and J lost 5; bases outside the gene matches: 16. CDR3 length equals 18 residues. The germline V gene encodes CDR1 SGDLS and CDR2 YYNGEE.

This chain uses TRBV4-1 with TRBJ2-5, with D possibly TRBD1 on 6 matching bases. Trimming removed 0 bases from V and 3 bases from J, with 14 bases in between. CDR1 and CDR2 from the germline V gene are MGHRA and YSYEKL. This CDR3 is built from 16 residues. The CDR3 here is CASSQELGAREETQYF. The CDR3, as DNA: TGCGCCAGCAGCCAAGAGCTGGGGGCTAGGGAAGAGACCCAGTACTTC.

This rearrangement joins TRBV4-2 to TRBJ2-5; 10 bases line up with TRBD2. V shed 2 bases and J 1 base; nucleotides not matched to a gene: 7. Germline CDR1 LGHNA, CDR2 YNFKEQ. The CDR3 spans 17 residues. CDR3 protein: CASSQNLAGGFQETQYF. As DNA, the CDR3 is TGTGCCAGCAGCCAAAACTTAGCGGGGGGATTCCAAGAGACCCAGTACTTC.

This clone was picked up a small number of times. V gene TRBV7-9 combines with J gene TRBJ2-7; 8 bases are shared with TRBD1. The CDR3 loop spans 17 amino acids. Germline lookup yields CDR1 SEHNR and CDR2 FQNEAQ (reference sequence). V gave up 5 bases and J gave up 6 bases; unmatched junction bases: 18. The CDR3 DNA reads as TGTGCCAGCAGCCGCCAGCTGGACAGGGCTAGTCGCGGCGAGCAGTACTTC. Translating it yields CASSRQLDRASRGEQYF.